These 27 T cell receptor beta chains share one sample of origin, sequenced in a study of beta chain features in type 1 diabetes. What these receptors recognize is not known. Study results and caveats: In all four CD4+ subsets, TCRB CDR3 length was significantly, moderately reduced in type 1 diabetes.

Expressed TCRB transcripts were sequenced because the entire RNA isolate underwent reverse transcription. Clones were read by immunoSEQ multiplex PCR, and TCRdb kept only the in-frame ones, dropping some. The sample holds around 160,000 clones, roughly 8% seen once. The sample was central memory CD4+ T cells from blood. The receptors were sampled from a woman aged 18-29 years with type 1 diabetes.

This rearrangement joins TRBV6-6 to TRBJ1-3; 7 bases agree with TRBD1. J lost 2 bases, V lost 6 bases, and 7 bases had no gene match. The CDR3 covers 15 residues. Germline lookup yields CDR1 MNHNY and CDR2 SVGAGI (reference sequence). For the CDR3, the DNA is TGTGCCAGCAGCAGGGGACAGTCGGCTGGAAACACCATATATTTT. Protein sequence: CASSRGQSAGNTIYF.

Here the CDR3 DNA reads TGCGCCAGCAGTGAGGAGCCTCCTTCCTACAATGAGCAGTTCTTC. Amino acids: CASSEEPPSYNEQFF. This chain joins TRBV10-2 and TRBJ2-1; no clear D gene. Germline assignment: CDR1 WSHSY and CDR2 SAAADI. This CDR3 is built from 15 residues. The V end was cut by 2 bases, the J end by 1 base, with 9 bases between.

This clone has a handful of counts. The sample contains more than one DNA sequence encoding this CDR3. The chain recombines TRBV7-9 with TRBJ2-7, with unresolved D. The CDR3 has 14 amino acids. Germline CDR1 is SEHNR and CDR2 is FQNEAQ (reference sequence). Trimming left V 0 bases short and J 0 bases short, with 6 bases between. The CDR3 coding sequence is TGTGCCAGCAGCTTAGCGCTATCCTCCTACGAGCAGTACTTC. This encodes CASSLALSSYEQYF.

This rearrangement joins TRBV5-5 to TRBJ2-5; D might be TRBD1 (6 bases). Trimming cost V 6 bases and J 1 base, with 10 bases left between them. The germline V gene has CDR1 SGHKS and CDR2 YYEKEE (reference sequence). CDR3 length equals 13 residues. The CDR3 is CASNRDTQETQYF. In nucleotides, the CDR3 is TGTGCCAGCAACAGGGACACCCAAGAGACCCAGTACTTC.

This clone came up a few times. The rearrangement links TRBV29-1 to TRBJ2-3, with 7 bases identical to TRBD1. This CDR3 spans 14 amino acids. Germline lookup yields CDR1 SQVTM and CDR2 ANQGSEA. Losses at the gene ends were 4 bases for V and 4 bases for J; bases not matched to a gene: 8. The DNA of the CDR3 is TGCAGCGTTGGGATGACAGGGTGGGCAGATACGCAGTATTTT. Translating it yields CSVGMTGWADTQYF.

This clone was observed a handful of times. This chain uses TRBV4-3 with TRBJ1-6; 10 bases fit TRBD1. Germline-derived CDR1 and CDR2 are LGHNA and YSLEER. Trimming removed 0 bases from V and 9 bases from J; junction bases left unmatched: 11. CDR3 length: 18 residues. CDR3 nucleotide sequence: TGCGCCAGCAGCCAAGACCCCCCCAGAAGGGACAGGGGTTCACCCCTCCACTTT. This gives the protein CASSQDPPRRDRGSPLHF.

In its sample, this clone was seen a few times. The rearrangement uses TRBV5-1 and TRBJ2-7; 10 nucleotides align to TRBD2. The junction had 6 bases not matched to a gene; V was cut back by 4 bases and J by 2 bases. The germline V gene encodes CDR1 SGHRS and CDR2 YFSETQ. The CDR3 consists of 15 residues. The CDR3 spells CASSGAGGQAYEQYF. The CDR3 DNA reads as TGCGCCAGCAGCGGAGCGGGGGGGCAGGCCTACGAGCAGTACTTC. Full variable domain (remainder filled in from reference TRBV5-1 and TRBJ2-7): KAGVTQTPRYLIKTRGQQVTLSCSPISGHRSVSWYQQTPGQGLQFLFEYFSETQRNKGNFPGRFSGRQFSNSRSEMNVSTLELGDSALYLCASSGAGGQAYEQYFGPGTRLTVT.

Only a few counts were recorded for this clone. The chain is built from TRBV19 and TRBJ2-7; 7 bases are a match to TRBD2. Germline-derived CDR1 and CDR2 are LNHDA and SQIVND (reference sequence). The CDR3 runs to 13 residues. With 7 bases clipped from V and 6 bases from J, the junction kept 9 bases outside the gene matches. The CDR3 is CASMGQRDSEQYF. CDR3 DNA sequence: TGTGCCAGTATGGGGCAGCGGGATAGCGAGCAGTACTTC.

The CDR3 loop reads CASSLDGLAGNAYEQYF. CDR3 sequence (DNA): TGTGCCAGCAGCTTGGACGGGCTAGCGGGAAATGCATACGAGCAGTACTTC. The J gene is TRBJ2-7, the V gene TRBV5-6; 9 nucleotides agree with TRBD2. V was clipped by 0 bases and J by 4 bases; unmatched bases: 11. The CDR3 covers 17 residues. The germline V gene has CDR1 SGHDT and CDR2 YYEEEE.

V usage is TRBV2 and J usage is TRBJ2-5; the match to TRBD2 covers 9 bases. This CDR3 contains 13 residues. The ends lost 10 bases at V and 6 bases at J; junction bases unmatched: 9. Per the germline V gene, CDR1 is SNHLY and CDR2 is FYNNEI. Here the CDR3 DNA reads TGTGCCAACAAGGAGCGGGAGGAGAAGACCCAGTACTTC. As protein: CANKEREEKTQYF.

This rearrangement joins TRBV28 to TRBJ2-7; D remains ambiguous. Deletions cut 0 bases from V and 4 bases from J, with 4 bases between. CDR1 is MDHEN and CDR2 is SYDVKM in the germline V gene. This CDR3 contains 12 residues. DNA of the CDR3: TGTGCCAGCAGTTTATGGTCATACGAGCAGTACTTC. The encoded protein is CASSLWSYEQYF.

This clone was seen more than once but under ten times. V and J are TRBV7-8 and TRBJ2-7; D gene ambiguous. This CDR3 region has 15 residues. V shed 0 bases and J shed 0 bases, with 9 bases lying between them. Germline-derived CDR1 and CDR2 are SGHVS and FQNEAQ. The CDR3 loop is CASSLAHSPSYEQYF. CDR3 DNA sequence: TGTGCCAGCAGCTTAGCGCACAGCCCCTCCTACGAGCAGTACTTC.

The genes are TRBV7-9 and TRBJ2-3; D remains ambiguous. Germline V CDR1 and CDR2: SEHNR, FQNEAQ (reference sequence). Trimming removed 5 bases at V and 4 bases at J, with 13 bases between. CDR3 length: 14 amino acids. The CDR3 nucleotides are TGTGCCAGCAGCCCTACACGACTGTCAGATACGCAGTATTTT. The encoded protein is CASSPTRLSDTQYF.

This clone has more than one count but fewer than ten. The rearrangement uses TRBV7-8 and TRBJ2-5, with TRBD1 identical over 10 bases. Germline CDR1 is SGHVS and CDR2 is FQNEAQ. CDR3 length: 15 amino acids. The junction had 1 base not matched to a gene; V was cut back by 0 bases and J by 3 bases. CDR3 amino acids: CASSLAGTGEETQYF. CDR3 bases: TGTGCCAGCAGCTTAGCTGGGACAGGGGAAGAGACCCAGTACTTC.

This clone was detected ten times or more. The V gene is TRBV11-3, the J gene TRBJ2-1; 7 nucleotides agree with TRBD2. Germline values: CDR1 SGHNT, CDR2 YENEEA. J gave up 6 bases and V 2 bases, and 19 bases lay outside the gene matches. This CDR3 is built from 19 residues. The CDR3 DNA sequence: TGTGCCAGCAGCTTAACCCGCTGGGGGAGGCGGGAGTACTTCAATGAGCAGTTCTTC. Its protein product is CASSLTRWGRREYFNEQFF.

This clone has only a few counts. J is TRBJ2-3 and V is TRBV7-2; 12 positions match TRBD2. V lost 5 bases to trimming and J lost 1 base; unmatched junction nucleotides: 7. Looked up from germline, CDR1 is SGHTA and CDR2 is FQGNSA. This CDR3 is 17 amino acids long. The CDR3 region is CASSRRLAGDRTDTQYF. CDR3 DNA: TGTGCCAGCAGCCGCAGACTAGCGGGGGACCGCACAGATACGCAGTATTTT.

The chain has TRBV27 and TRBJ1-2, with 7 positions matching TRBD1. The V gene's germline CDR1 is MNHEY and CDR2 SMNVEV (reference sequence). Trimming removed 2 bases from V and 5 bases from J; junction bases left unmatched: 5. This CDR3 has 14 residues. The DNA for the CDR3 is TGTGCCAGCAGTTTAAAGGGGGCGAGTTATGGCTACACCTTC. Encoded protein: CASSLKGASYGYTF.

This clone was recorded a few times. The rearrangement uses TRBV30 and TRBJ1-1; D is undetermined. Looked up from germline, CDR1 is GTSNPN and CDR2 is SVGIG (reference sequence). The CDR3 has 12 residues. The germline V and J ends were trimmed by 2 bases and 8 bases, with 12 bases remaining between them. CDR3 residues: CAWSSRGREAFF. The CDR3 bases are TGTGCCTGGAGTTCACGCGGGAGGGAAGCTTTCTTT. Drawing the rest from reference TRBV30 and TRBJ1-1, the complete variable domain is SQTIHQWPATLVQPVGSPLSLECTVEGTSNPNLYWYRQAAGRGLQLLFYSVGIGQISSEVPQNLSASRPQDRQFILSSKKLLLSDSGFYLCAWSSRGREAFFGQGTRLTVV.

This clone was found a few times. The V gene is TRBV28, the J gene TRBJ2-7, with 7 bases lining up with TRBD1. V gave up 7 bases and J gave up 3 bases; unmatched junction bases: 12. The CDR3 runs 15 residues. Germline V CDR1 and CDR2: MDHEN, SYDVKM. CDR3 sequence reads: CASNSQQGRIYEQYF. CDR3 coding DNA: TGTGCCAGCAACTCTCAACAGGGGCGAATCTACGAGCAGTACTTC.

This chain joins TRBV5-4 and TRBJ1-6, with a tentative D call TRBD1 (6 bases). Trimming removed 5 bases at V and 11 bases at J, with 14 bases between. CDR3 length: 13 amino acids. Germline CDR1 reads SGHNT; CDR2 reads YYREEE (reference sequence). As DNA, the CDR3 is TGTGCCAGCAGTTCCCGACAGGACACACCCCTCCACTTT. Its translation is CASSSRQDTPLHF.

The chain couples TRBV5-6 to TRBJ1-5, with TRBD1 matching 7 bases. The length of the CDR3 is 15 residues. The germline gives CDR1 SGHDT, CDR2 YYEEEE. The V gene end was trimmed by 5 bases and the J gene end by 7 bases; junction bases not matched to a gene: 12. The CDR3 here is CASSPSQGIGQPQHF. CDR3 nucleotides: TGTGCCAGCAGTCCATCACAGGGGATAGGGCAGCCCCAGCATTTT.

The chain uses TRBV28 and TRBJ2-7; TRBD1 might be the D (6 bases). Trimming took 9 bases from V and 1 from J, leaving 16 bases between them. From germline, CDR1 is MDHEN and CDR2 SYDVKM. CDR3 length: 14 residues. The DNA of the CDR3 is TGTGCCAGTAAGGAGGTGGGGGCGTCCTACGAGCAGTACTTC. Encoded protein: CASKEVGASYEQYF.

The chain recombines TRBV7-3 with TRBJ2-1, with a possible D match to TRBD1 (6 bases). The CDR3 is 13 residues long. Trimming shortened V by 3 bases and J by 4 bases, and 7 bases separated the two germline ends. Germline V gene sequence: CDR1 SGHTA, CDR2 FQGTGA. This CDR3 is CASSFQGYNEQFF. The CDR3 DNA follows: TGTGCCAGCAGCTTCCAGGGGTACAATGAGCAGTTCTTC.

Only a few counts were recorded for this clone. The chain joins TRBV6-6 to TRBJ2-3, with 7 bases fitting TRBD2. CDR1 MNHNY and CDR2 SVGAGI come from the germline V gene (reference sequence). There are 15 residues in the CDR3. V gave up 6 bases and J gave up 1 base; unmatched junction bases: 7. The CDR3 bases are TGTGCCAGCAGCTCCGCACTAGCGCGCACAGATACGCAGTATTTT. Protein sequence: CASSSALARTDTQYF.

The chain joins TRBV18 to TRBJ1-1, with TRBD1 as a possible D gene (6 bases). The CDR3 loop spans 13 amino acids. V gave up 6 bases and J gave up 10 bases, with 18 bases separating them. Germline-derived CDR1 and CDR2 are KGHSH and LQKENI. CDR3: CASSLDRLSLAFF. The CDR3 bases are TGTGCCAGCTCCCTGGACAGATTATCGTTAGCTTTCTTT. Complete variable domain (other parts from reference TRBV18 and TRBJ1-1): NAGVMQNPRHLVRRRGQEARLRCSPMKGHSHVYWYRQLPEEGLKFMVYLQKENIIDESGMPKERFSAEFPKEGPSILRIQQVVRGDSAAYFCASSLDRLSLAFFGQGTRLTVV.

V is TRBV6-5 and J is TRBJ1-4; D is possibly TRBD1 (6 bases). The CDR3 loop spans 15 amino acids. Trimming stripped 2 bases from V and 4 bases from J, with 11 bases between. The germline CDR1 and CDR2 sequences are MNHEY and SVGAGI. CDR3 sequence reads: CASSYTGQLNEKLFF. The DNA of the CDR3 is TGTGCCAGCAGTTACACCGGACAGCTTAATGAAAAACTGTTTTTT.

A few counts support this clone. This chain uses TRBV7-2 with TRBJ1-4, with D perhaps matching TRBD1 (5 bases). With 0 bases removed from V and 4 bases from J, the gap between germline ends came to 9 bases. The CDR3 is 15 residues long. Germline V lookup: CDR1 SGHTA, CDR2 FQGNSA. CDR3 in DNA: TGTGCCAGCAGCTTAGCCGGACACCGTAATGAAAAACTGTTTTTT. This sequence encodes CASSLAGHRNEKLFF.